This T cell receptor (beta chain) originates from a study of blood T cell repertoires in COVID-19. Whole-study context: Both acute and convalescent COVID-19 samples were obtained from the United States, Italy and Spain. T cells, B-cell-depleted T cells, or PBMCs provided the cDNA or gDNA that served as material.

Germline CDR1 and CDR2: LNHDA and SQIVND (reference sequence). V lost 6 bases to trimming and J lost 0 bases, with 12 bases between them. The CDR3 is 16 residues long. In the original processing: Amplified reference gene primers provided the basis for estimating nucleated cell counts. Data came from immunoSEQ multiplex PCR; TCRdb stores just in-frame clones and leaves some out. V, J and clone size are those of that table, while D and trimming were read from the DNA. In the table there are about 74,000 clones, 70% to 90% of which are singletons. Input material: peripheral blood. The chain employs TRBV19 and TRBJ2-6; D is uncertain. This receptor was obtained from a man aged 65 to 79 with acute or convalescent COVID-19. CDR3: CASRGLRPSGANVLTF. CDR3 nucleotides: TGTGCCAGTAGGGGTCTGCGGCCCTCTGGGGCCAACGTCCTGACTTTC.